The source of this TCR beta chain is a study of cytomegalovirus exposure and HLA in healthy donors. CDR1 is SGHRS, CDR2 YFSETQ, per germline. J was trimmed by 0 bases and V by 7 bases; bases with no gene match: 9. There are 15 residues in the CDR3. The PCR used 60 Vbeta and 13 Jbeta primers. Source study methods: Later reanalysis found about 80 million unique TCR beta chains, around 10 million of them shared. TCRdb keeps only in-frame clones here, not all; method: immunoSEQ multiplex PCR. V and J calls and clone size are as listed in that table; D and trimming were resolved from the DNA. The data contain roughly 160,000 clones, approximately 76% of them singletons. The study, taken as a whole, reports: In vitro work confirmed that a few CMV-associated chains recognize CMV antigens.

As to this clone: Its specificity is unknown.

The TCR was taken from a man aged 55 to 70 in good health and CMV-seronegative. The chain couples TRBV5-1 to TRBJ1-1; 7 bases fit TRBD1. The specimen sequenced was PBMCs. Written as DNA, the CDR3 is TGCGCCAGCTGCGAGGGGGCGAGCATGAACACTGAAGCTTTCTTT. Residues: CASCEGASMNTEAFF.